Listed here are 16 T cell receptor beta chains from one sample, sequenced in a study of blood T cell repertoires in COVID-19. Produced via immunoSEQ multiplex PCR; TCRdb's table is partial and in-frame only. The sample has some 400,000 clones, 80% to 90% seen once. Sequencing input: PBMCs or T cells enriched from blood (not recorded which). Receptors were obtained from a man aged 30 to 45 who had recovered from COVID-19.

The chain combines TRBV13 with TRBJ2-7; 8 bases align to TRBD1. There are 15 residues in the CDR3. CDR1 is PRHDT, CDR2 FYEKMQ, per germline (reference sequence). The trim removed 3 bases at V and 5 bases at J, leaving 9 bases unmatched. This chain's CDR3 is CASSFRTGNHNEQYF. The CDR3 nucleotides read TGTGCCAGCAGCTTCCGGACAGGGAACCACAACGAGCAGTACTTC.

The gene calls are TRBV2 and TRBJ1-1; the match to TRBD1 covers 10 bases. Germline lookup yields CDR1 SNHLY and CDR2 FYNNEI. With V trimmed by 6 bases and J by 3 bases, 10 bases remained unmatched. The CDR3 covers 16 residues. The chain's CDR3 is CASRRQTGGEDTEAFF. CDR3 nucleotides: TGTGCCAGCAGACGCCAGACAGGGGGCGAGGACACTGAAGCTTTCTTT.

This clone was picked up one time. The chain employs TRBV12-5 and TRBJ2-7; a possible D gene is TRBD2 (5 bases). The CDR3 length is 15 residues. CDR1 and CDR2 from the germline V gene are LGHNT and FRNRAP. With 9 bases removed from V and 2 bases from J, the gap between germline ends came to 20 bases. The CDR3 sequence is CASVDYNLIPYEQYF. CDR3 coding DNA: TGTGCTAGCGTTGACTACAACCTCATACCCTACGAGCAGTACTTC.

This clone was recorded only once. In nucleotides, the CDR3 is TGCGCCAGCAGCTTTTCCGACAGGTCAAAAAACATTCAGTACTTC. This gives the protein CASSFSDRSKNIQYF. The chain uses TRBV5-1 and TRBJ2-4, with D possibly matching TRBD1 (6 bases). CDR3 size: 15 residues. Germline V lookup: CDR1 SGHRS, CDR2 YFSETQ. Between the trimmed V and J ends, which lost 2 bases and 4 bases, there was a span of 13 bases. The variable domain in full, completed from reference TRBV5-1 and TRBJ2-4, reads KAGVTQTPRYLIKTRGQQVTLSCSPISGHRSVSWYQQTPGQGLQFLFEYFSETQRNKGNFPGRFSGRQFSNSRSEMNVSTLELGDSALYLCASSFSDRSKNIQYFGAGTRLSVL.

This sequence joins TRBV24-1 and TRBJ2-3; no firm D call. The CDR3 is made up of 12 amino acids. V lost 6 bases, J lost 4 bases, and 7 bases lay in between. The germline V gene has CDR1 KGHDR and CDR2 SFDVKD. The CDR3 region is CATSRVSDTQYF. The CDR3 DNA follows: TGTGCCACCAGTAGAGTCTCAGATACGCAGTATTTT.

This chain uses TRBV11-2 with TRBJ2-1; 7 nucleotides agree with TRBD2. This CDR3 comprises 13 residues. V lost 5 bases and J lost 6; bases outside the gene matches: 4. In germline, CDR1 is SGHAT, CDR2 FQNNGV. This CDR3 is CASSNPSGNEQFF. Written as DNA, the CDR3 is TGTGCCAGCAGCAACCCTAGCGGCAATGAGCAGTTCTTC.

This clone has more than one count but fewer than ten. The chain carries TRBV10-2 and TRBJ2-1; a weak D match, TRBD2 (7 bases). Per the germline V gene, CDR1 is WSHSY and CDR2 is SAAADI. Trimming took off 9 bases at V and 6 bases at J, with 24 bases between the two ends. The CDR3 contains 16 residues. Here the CDR3 reads CASRLTSAGQPNEQFF. The DNA of the CDR3 is TGCGCCAGTAGGCTGACTTCAGCGGGACAACCCAATGAGCAGTTCTTC.

The chain combines TRBV5-4 with TRBJ1-2, with no clear D. The CDR3 is made up of 13 amino acids. Germline V CDR1 and CDR2: SGHNT, YYREEE (reference sequence). V was trimmed by 0 bases and J by 4 bases, leaving 7 bases between them. Here the CDR3 DNA reads TGTGCCAGCAGCTTGGGTTACTCCTATGGCTACACCTTC. Translated: CASSLGYSYGYTF.

The V and J genes are TRBV29-1 and TRBJ1-2; TRBD1 matches at 7 bases. The CDR3 has 14 residues. In germline, CDR1 is SQVTM, CDR2 ANQGSEA. Unmatched junction bases numbered 7, after V lost 6 bases and J lost 0 bases. CDR3 in amino acids: CSVQRDRANYGYTF. The CDR3 bases are TGCAGCGTCCAAAGGGACAGAGCTAACTATGGCTACACCTTC.

Notes on this clone: A much larger clone lies a single base off, so this may be a read error. V usage is TRBV2 and J usage is TRBJ1-2; 7 nucleotides agree with TRBD1. The CDR3 totals 13 residues. The J segment lost 3 bases and the V segment lost 7 bases, leaving 5 bases of the junction unmatched. CDR1 is SNHLY and CDR2 is FYNNEI in the germline V gene. The CDR3 here is CASTSGTDYGYTF. The CDR3 DNA follows: TGTGCCAGCACCTCCGGGACAGACTATGGCTACACCTTC.

The genes are TRBV18 and TRBJ1-4; TRBD1 might be the D (5 bases). CDR1 is KGHSH and CDR2 is LQKENI in the germline V gene. The CDR3 contains 17 residues. V lost 3 bases and J 2 bases, leaving 16 bases between the germline ends. CDR3 region: CASSPQDIASTNEKLFF. The CDR3 region has the DNA TGTGCCAGCTCACCGCAGGACATCGCTTCGACTAATGAAAAACTGTTTTTT.

The chain uses TRBV5-1 and TRBJ2-5; no reliable D call. The CDR3 is 12 residues long. V was trimmed by 4 bases and J by 5 bases, leaving 9 bases between them. Germline-derived CDR1 and CDR2 are SGHRS and YFSETQ. CDR3 protein: CASSAERETQYF. DNA of the CDR3: TGCGCCAGCAGCGCGGAGCGCGAGACCCAGTACTTC. The full variable domain, its missing parts supplied by reference TRBV5-1 and TRBJ2-5, is KAGVTQTPRYLIKTRGQQVTLSCSPISGHRSVSWYQQTPGQGLQFLFEYFSETQRNKGNFPGRFSGRQFSNSRSEMNVSTLELGDSALYLCASSAERETQYFGPGTRLLVL.

The chain recombines TRBV5-1 with TRBJ1-1; D is possibly TRBD1 (6 bases). The CDR3 is 14 residues long. Germline-derived CDR1 and CDR2 are SGHRS and YFSETQ. V lost 4 bases to trimming and J lost 1 base, with 11 bases between them. CDR3 nucleotide sequence: TGCGCCAGCAGCCGGGGACACTCGAACACTGAAGCTTTCTTT. The encoded protein is CASSRGHSNTEAFF.

V gene TRBV29-1 combines with J gene TRBJ2-5; 7 bases are a match to TRBD1. J was trimmed by 2 bases and V by 2 bases; bases with no gene match: 5. Germline CDR1 is SQVTM and CDR2 is ANQGSEA. The CDR3 extends over 14 amino acids. CDR3 DNA sequence: TGCAGCGTTGAATTGGGACAGCAGCAAGAGACCCAGTACTTC. Protein: CSVELGQQQETQYF.

This clone came up a few times. The chain links TRBV28 to TRBJ1-5; 8 bases are shared with TRBD1. Per the germline V gene, CDR1 is MDHEN and CDR2 is SYDVKM. Losses at the gene ends were 3 bases for V and 0 bases for J; bases not matched to a gene: 7. The CDR3 extends over 17 amino acids. The CDR3 region has the DNA TGTGCCAGCAGTTTCCGGACAGGGACCGTTAGCAATCAGCCCCAGCATTTT. Protein sequence: CASSFRTGTVSNQPQHF.

This clone appeared once. The rearrangement uses TRBV19 and TRBJ1-2, with D perhaps TRBD1 (5 bases). The germline V and J ends were trimmed by 3 bases and 5 bases, with 16 bases remaining between them. This CDR3 spans 15 amino acids. Germline-derived CDR1 and CDR2 are LNHDA and SQIVND (reference sequence). The CDR3 nucleotides read TGTGCCAGTAGTATTATAGCATCGGCAGGGTATGGCTACACCTTC. This translates into CASSIIASAGYGYTF.